The entry below gives a single TCR beta chain sequence along with its context. CDR1 SGHVS and CDR2 FQNEAQ come from the germline V gene. CDR3 length equals 15 residues. With 2 bases removed from V and 7 bases from J, the gap between germline ends came to 17 bases. The sample belongs to a study of blood T cell repertoires in COVID-19. Study summary: Samples representing acute and convalescent COVID-19 were sourced from the United States, Italy and Spain. PBMCs, B-cell-depleted T cells, or T cells provided the cDNA or gDNA that made up the material.

In the study's own analysis: The authors estimated nucleated cell counts from reference gene primer amplification. The repertoire was sequenced with immunoSEQ multiplex PCR; TCRdb's copy has only in-frame clones and lacks some. That table gives V, J and clone size, and the DNA gave D and trimming. Among 290,000 or so clones listed, around 85% were seen once. This TCR was sampled from a man aged 45-65 years with active or convalescent COVID-19. J is TRBJ1-2 and V is TRBV7-8, with D perhaps matching TRBD1 (5 bases). The specimen sequenced was peripheral blood. This CDR3 is CASSLRGRPVGGYTF. Written as DNA, the CDR3 is TGTGCCAGCAGCTTAAGGGGTAGGCCAGTGGGTGGCTACACCTTC.